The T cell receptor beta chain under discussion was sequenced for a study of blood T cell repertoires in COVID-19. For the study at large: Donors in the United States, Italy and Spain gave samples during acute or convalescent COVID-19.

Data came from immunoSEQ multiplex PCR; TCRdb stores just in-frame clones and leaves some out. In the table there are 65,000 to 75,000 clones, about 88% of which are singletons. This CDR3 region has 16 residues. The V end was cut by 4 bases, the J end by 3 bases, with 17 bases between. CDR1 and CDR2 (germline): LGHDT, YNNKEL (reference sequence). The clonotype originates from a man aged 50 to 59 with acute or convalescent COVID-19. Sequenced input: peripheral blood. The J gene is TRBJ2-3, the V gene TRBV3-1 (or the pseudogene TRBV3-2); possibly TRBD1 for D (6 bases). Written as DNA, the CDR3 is TGTGCCAGCAGCCGAGGTAGGAACAGGGTGACAGATACGCAGTATTTT. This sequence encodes CASSRGRNRVTDTQYF.